This is a list of T cell receptor beta chains from one sample in a study of blood T cell repertoires in COVID-19. Libraries were prepared by immunoSEQ multiplex PCR; TCRdb keeps only in-frame clonotypes and omits some of them. Of tens of thousands of clones in the sample, roughly two thirds were seen once. The sequenced material came from peripheral blood. Receptor source: a woman aged 65 to 85 with COVID-19, enrolled during active disease. Each CDR3 is given with its conserved first and last residue.

J gene,V gene,CDR3 length,CDR3 protein
TRBJ2-2,TRBV10-3,17,CAISLADRGQNTGELFF
TRBJ1-5,TRBV19,15,CASSSNSGQGGPQHF
TRBJ1-1,TRBV29-1,16,CSVGPRQGVMNTEAFF
TRBJ2-5,TRBV19,14,CASSLAGVRETQYF
TRBJ2-2,TRBV4-3,16,CASSQDPGRATGELFF
TRBJ1-4,TRBV6-6,16,CASRDRTGATNEKLFF
TRBJ2-6,TRBV7-2,17,CASSRGKGGAGANVLTF
TRBJ2-1,TRBV3-1/TRBV3-2,16,CASSQERPSANNEQFF
TRBJ2-1,TRBV7-8,15,CASSPRLATYNEQFF
TRBJ2-6,TRBV7-7,15,CASSSGGSGANVLTF
TRBJ2-1,TRBV6-5,14,CASSYPGKRGEQFF
TRBJ1-1,TRBV9,17,CASSVGPGGAPGTEAFF
TRBJ2-1,TRBV6-2/TRBV6-3,16,CASSYSAGRRLHEQFF
TRBJ2-7,TRBV7-2,13,CASTPSGDYEQYF
TRBJ1-1,TRBV6-2/TRBV6-3,14,CASSYRRGGTEAFF
TRBJ2-1,TRBV4-1,11,CASSQWEEQFF
TRBJ2-1,TRBV7-2,15,CASSLRLAYNNEQFF
TRBJ2-7,TRBV7-9,16,CASSLPPGQGSYEQYF
TRBJ2-1,TRBV5-1,14,CASSLGQLAYEQFF
TRBJ2-5,TRBV7-6,17,CASSLRLAGGAQETQYF
TRBJ2-5,TRBV7-9,14,CASSPQGGRETQYF
TRBJ1-5,TRBV7-9,13,CASSVGGEQPQHF
TRBJ1-2,TRBV19,12,CASTTGIGGYTF
TRBJ1-1,TRBV7-2,19,CASSLSGFQGSRSGTEAFF
TRBJ1-1,TRBV2,14,CASSEGSQRAEAFF
TRBJ1-1,TRBV5-4,12,CASSSGRAEAFF
TRBJ1-2,TRBV5-1,13,CASSLDRGYGYTF
TRBJ1-5,TRBV6-5,15,CASSTRTGGNQPQHF
TRBJ2-2,TRBV19,14,CASSRDRNTGELFF
TRBJ2-3,TRBV19,14,CASSRSGSTDTQYF
TRBJ2-2,TRBV12-5,20,CASGLRDLGLAGRNTGELFF
TRBJ2-3,TRBV5-6,16,CASSFGLAGTTDTQYF
TRBJ1-2,TRBV12-3/TRBV12-4,13,CASSFAGGYGYTF
TRBJ1-1,TRBV20-1,11,CSARGYTEAFF
TRBJ2-1,TRBV9,13,CASSLGTSDEQFF
TRBJ2-1,TRBV24-1,15,CATSDPGQGGDEQFF
TRBJ2-5,TRBV4-1,18,CASSQVLAGGLAQETQYF
TRBJ2-7,TRBV6-6,15,CASSPSGGSSYEQYF
TRBJ2-1,TRBV7-3,12,CASSSTGGEQFF
TRBJ2-7,TRBV5-4,15,CASSQLGQGTYEQYF
TRBJ2-5,TRBV19,18,CASSPRLTSGRRGETQYF
TRBJ2-7,TRBV5-6,13,CASSPAGAYEQYF
TRBJ2-1,TRBV13,15,CASTVRDRVEQKQFF
TRBJ2-7,TRBV6-5,15,CASSSLAGDAYEQYF
TRBJ1-1,TRBV11-2,14,CASSLGGGNTEAFF
TRBJ1-5,TRBV6-5,14,CASSYRQWGQPQHF
TRBJ2-2,TRBV10-3,15,CAISDFVGQSGELFF
TRBJ1-1,TRBV6-5,15,CASSFQGARNTEAFF
TRBJ2-3,TRBV7-8,16,CASSLARGQPADTQYF
TRBJ1-6,TRBV19,16,CASSILGQGANSPLHF
TRBJ1-1,TRBV29-1,12,CSADRGLTEAFF
TRBJ1-3,TRBV7-8,16,CASSFGQGSSGNTIYF
TRBJ2-3,TRBV19,14,CASSTTGGTDTQYF
TRBJ2-1,TRBV27,15,CASSLSRDPYNEQFF
TRBJ1-2,TRBV5-4,16,CASSLGSGLLNYGYTF
TRBJ2-1,TRBV5-6,12,CASSWTVDEQFF
TRBJ1-5,TRBV7-2,13,CASSSRTGQPQHF
TRBJ1-3,TRBV3-1/TRBV3-2,15,CASSQRQQGGNTIYF
TRBJ2-1,TRBV15,16,CATSRVGQGDYHEQFF